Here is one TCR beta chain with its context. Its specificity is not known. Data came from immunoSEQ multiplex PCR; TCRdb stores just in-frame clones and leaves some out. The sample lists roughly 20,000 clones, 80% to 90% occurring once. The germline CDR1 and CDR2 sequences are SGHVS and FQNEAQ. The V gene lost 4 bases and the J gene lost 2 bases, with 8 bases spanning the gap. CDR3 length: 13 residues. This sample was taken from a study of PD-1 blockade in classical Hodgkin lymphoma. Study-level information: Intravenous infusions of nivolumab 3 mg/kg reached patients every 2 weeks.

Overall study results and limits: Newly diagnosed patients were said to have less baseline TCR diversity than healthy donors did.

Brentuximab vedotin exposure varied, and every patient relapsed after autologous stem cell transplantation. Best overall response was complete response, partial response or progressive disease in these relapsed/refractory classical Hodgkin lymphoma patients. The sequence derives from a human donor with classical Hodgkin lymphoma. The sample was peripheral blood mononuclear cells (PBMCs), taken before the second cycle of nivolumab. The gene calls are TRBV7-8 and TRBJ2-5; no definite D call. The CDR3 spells CASSYSDQETQYF. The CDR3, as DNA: TGTGCCAGCAGCTACAGTGATCAAGAGACCCAGTACTTC.